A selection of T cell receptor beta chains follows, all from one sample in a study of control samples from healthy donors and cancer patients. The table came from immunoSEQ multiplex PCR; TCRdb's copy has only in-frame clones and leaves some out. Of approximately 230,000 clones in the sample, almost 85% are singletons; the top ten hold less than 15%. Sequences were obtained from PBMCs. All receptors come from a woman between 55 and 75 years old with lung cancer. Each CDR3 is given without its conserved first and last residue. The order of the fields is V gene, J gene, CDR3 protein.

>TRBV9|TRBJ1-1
ASSPTPTAATGSAEAF
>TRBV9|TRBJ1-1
ASSVVAGWDTEAF
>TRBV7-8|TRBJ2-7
ASSLTSGSYEQY
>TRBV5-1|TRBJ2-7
ASSLGASGSSYEQY
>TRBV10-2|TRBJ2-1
ATDRGGISRNEQF
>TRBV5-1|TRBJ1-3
ASSLGTGVLDTIY
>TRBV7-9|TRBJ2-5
ASSLSRTGAGETQY
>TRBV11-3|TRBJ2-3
ASSPGLAGSTDTQY
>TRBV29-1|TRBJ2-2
SVSATGSTGELF
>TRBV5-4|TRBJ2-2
ASSLASSSNTGELF
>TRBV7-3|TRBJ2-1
ASSLMASGMGANEQF
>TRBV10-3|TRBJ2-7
AISVDRASAEQY
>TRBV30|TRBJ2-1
AWSADRGTSEQF
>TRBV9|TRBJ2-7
ASSVGGTGAGEQY
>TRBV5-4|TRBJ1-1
ASSLDHHTEAF
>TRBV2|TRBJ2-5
AADRTRTGTQY
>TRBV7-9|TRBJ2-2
ASTSRARQGTNTGELF
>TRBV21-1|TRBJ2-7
ASSKGGATLGRPYEQY
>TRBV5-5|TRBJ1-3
ASSHRPDSGNTIY
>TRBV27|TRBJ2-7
ASSLGTGGGYEQY
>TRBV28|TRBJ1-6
ASSLGGGARDSPLH
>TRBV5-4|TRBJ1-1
ASSLVFNTEAF
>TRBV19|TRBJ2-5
ASRSRALGETQY
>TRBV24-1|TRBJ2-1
ATSDPSGVSYNEQF
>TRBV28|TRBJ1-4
ASSLSQGGAQKLF
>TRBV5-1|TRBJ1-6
ASRQGPNSPLH
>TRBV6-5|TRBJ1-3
ASSYSGGSGNTIY